A selection of T cell receptor beta chains follows, all from one sample in a study of blood T cell repertoires in COVID-19. Measured with immunoSEQ multiplex PCR; TCRdb has only the in-frame clones, and not every one. Among 300,000 to 450,000 clones listed, 85% to 90% were seen once. The specimen sequenced was PBMCs or T cells enriched from blood (not recorded which). The source is a young woman who had recovered from COVID-19. CDR3s include the opening cysteine and the closing phenylalanine or tryptophan. A D gene is named only where the DNA matches it firmly. Size tells how often a clone was seen (once, few, many) or the class of an expanded clone, and some rows leave it out.

TRBJ2-7 - - TRBV6-6 TGTGCCAGCAGCACCTTACGGGACACCCTAATCTACGAGCAGTACTTC CASSTLRDTLIYEQYF
TRBJ1-3 - TRBD1 TRBV11-2 TGTGCCAGCAGCTACGCCATCAGGGGGTGGAAATTGGGCACCATATATTTT CASSYAIRGWKLGTIYF
TRBJ2-1 - TRBD2 TRBV3-1/TRBV3-2 TGTGCCAGCAGCCCCAGCGGGGGGGCCAATGGGGAGCAGTTCTTC CASSPSGGANGEQFF
TRBJ2-1 - TRBD1 TRBV3-1/TRBV3-2 TGTGCCAGCAGCCAAGAATTTCTAGCGACAGGGGACTACAATGAGCAGTTCTTC CASSQEFLATGDYNEQFF
TRBJ2-2 - TRBD1 TRBV4-1 TGCGCCAGCAGCCAAGTCCGGACAGGGGCCACCGGGGAGCTGTTTTTT CASSQVRTGATGELFF
TRBJ1-1 - - TRBV6-5 TGTGCCAGCAAGCCCCCGGGAGGATGGACTGAAGCTTTCTTT CASKPPGGWTEAFF
TRBJ2-2 - TRBD1 TRBV19 TGTGCCAGTACCGGACAGGGGTTCGGGGGGGAGCTGTTTTTT CASTGQGFGGELFF
TRBJ2-5 - - TRBV11-2 TGTGCCAGCAGCTTAGGGAAATTTGTACAGTCTTTCAAAGAGACCCAGTACTTC CASSLGKFVQSFKETQYF
TRBJ1-1 once TRBD1 TRBV5-6 TGTGCCAGCAGCTCGACAGGGGGCACTGAAGCTTTCTTT CASSSTGGTEAFF
TRBJ1-5 - TRBD1 TRBV3-1/TRBV3-2 TGTGCCAGCAGCCCAGGGGGAAGTCAGCCCCAGCATTTT CASSPGGSQPQHF
TRBJ2-7 - TRBD1 TRBV12-5 TGTGCTAGCTTGGACAGGGGGAGTTACGAGCAGTACTTC CASLDRGSYEQYF
TRBJ2-7 - - TRBV24-1 TGTGCCACCAGTGACCCCCCGGGGCAGGGGAACTCCTACGAGCAGTACTTC CATSDPPGQGNSYEQYF
TRBJ2-7 - TRBD1 TRBV7-2 TGTGCCAGCAGCCCCGGGACAGGGCACTACGAGCAGTACTTC CASSPGTGHYEQYF
TRBJ1-4 - - TRBV27 TGTGCCAGCAGTTTACGGGGGGGGGCGGATGAAAAACTGTTTTTT CASSLRGGADEKLFF
TRBJ2-2 once - TRBV2 TGTGCCAGCAGGAGGGATTCCATGAACACCGGGGAGCTGTTTTTT CASRRDSMNTGELFF
TRBJ2-5 - TRBD2 TRBV9 TGTGCCAGCAGCGTAGGCGCTAGCGGGGTCCGGGGAGAGACCCAGTACTTC CASSVGASGVRGETQYF
TRBJ1-1 - TRBD1 TRBV29-1 TGCAGCGTCCCCTCCGACAGGGGCGTAACTGAAGCTTTCTTT CSVPSDRGVTEAFF
TRBJ2-7 - - TRBV19 TGTGCCAGTAGCCCCAGGGGTGTAGGCTACGAGCAGTACTTC CASSPRGVGYEQYF
TRBJ2-6 - TRBD1 TRBV3-1/TRBV3-2 TGTGCCAGCAGCCAAAACAGGGGGCGCGTCTCTGGGGCCAACGTCCTGACTTTC CASSQNRGRVSGANVLTF
TRBJ2-3 - TRBD2 TRBV5-1 TGCGCCAGCAGCTCCCAGCGGGGGGTCCGTAGCACAGATACGCAGTATTTT CASSSQRGVRSTDTQYF
TRBJ1-4 - - TRBV6-5 TGTGCCAGCAGTTACAGGGGTATTGAAAAACTGTTTTTT CASSYRGIEKLFF
TRBJ2-1 - - TRBV6-6 TGTGCCAGCAGATGGAGGGATGAGCAGTTCTTC CASRWRDEQFF
TRBJ1-5 - TRBD1 TRBV10-3 TGTGCCACTAGGGGGCGGGATCAGCCCCAGCATTTT CATRGRDQPQHF
TRBJ2-5 - TRBD1 TRBV6-1 TGTGCCAGCAGTGAAAAGGGACAGGGGACACCTTTCTCGGGGACCCAGTACTTC CASSEKGQGTPFSGTQYF
TRBJ2-2 - TRBD2 TRBV5-1 TGCGCCAGCAGCTTGGAGGCTAGCGGGGGAAACACCGGGGAGCTGTTTTTT CASSLEASGGNTGELFF
TRBJ2-3 - TRBD2 TRBV28 TGTGCCAGCAGTCGCCGGACTAGCCTGTTCACAGATACGCAGTATTTT CASSRRTSLFTDTQYF
TRBJ2-7 - - TRBV30 TGTGCCTGGAGTGACCTGACTGAAGCATCACCCGAGCAGTACTTC CAWSDLTEASPEQYF
TRBJ1-2 - TRBD1 TRBV18 TGTGCCAGCTCACCAAATTCTCCGGGACAGGATTACTATGGCTACACCTTC CASSPNSPGQDYYGYTF
TRBJ2-5 - - TRBV30 TGTGCCTGGACAGGGTATTTTGAGACCCAGTACTTC CAWTGYFETQYF
TRBJ1-3 - - TRBV5-6 TGTGCCAGCTCCTACACAGCACAGAGCTCTGGAAACACCATATATTTT CASSYTAQSSGNTIYF
TRBJ2-1 - - TRBV28 TGTGCCAGCAGTTTCGTGGGGGCGGACTACAATGAGCAGTTCTTC CASSFVGADYNEQFF
TRBJ2-2 once - TRBV4-3 TGCGCCAGCAGCCTTGAGGGGGCCGGGGAGCTGTTTTTT CASSLEGAGELFF
TRBJ2-1 - TRBD2 TRBV18 TGTGCCAGCTCACCAACCCGCGGGGGAAAAAATGAGCAGTTCTTC CASSPTRGGKNEQFF
TRBJ2-6 - - TRBV4-3 TGCGCCAGCAGCCAAGATGCCCTACAGGGCTTTCTCAGCTCTGGGGCCAACGTCCTGACTTTC CASSQDALQGFLSSGANVLTF
TRBJ2-3 - TRBD2 TRBV19 TGTGCCGCGAGCGGGGGGGAAAGCACAGATACGCAGTATTTT CAASGGESTDTQYF
TRBJ1-6 - - TRBV6-2/TRBV6-3 TGTGCCAGCAGTTACCGCCGGGGATCACCCCTCCACTTT CASSYRRGSPLHF
TRBJ2-7 - TRBD1 TRBV30 TGTGCCTGGACCCCCGGTCCGGGACAGGGCTCCTACGAGCAGTACTTC CAWTPGPGQGSYEQYF
TRBJ2-7 - - TRBV29-1 TGCAGCGTTCATCTTCTGGGAGGCTACGAGCAGTACTTC CSVHLLGGYEQYF
TRBJ1-1 - - TRBV5-4 TGTGCCAGCAGCCCTATCCCGGGGGAGGGGTACACTGAAGCTTTCTTT CASSPIPGEGYTEAFF
TRBJ2-2 once - TRBV2 TGTGCCAGCAGAGCAGGAACCACCGGGGAGCTGTTTTTT CASRAGTTGELFF
TRBJ2-7 - TRBD2 TRBV5-1 TGCGCCAGCAGTTATGATAGCGGGGGGTTGTACGAGCAGTACTTC CASSYDSGGLYEQYF
TRBJ1-1 - TRBD1 TRBV7-9 TGTGCCAGCAGCTCGGGACAGGGCACTGAAGCTTTCTTT CASSSGQGTEAFF
TRBJ1-2 few - TRBV6-5 TGTGCCAGCAGTTACCAGGCGGGCTACTATGGCTACACCTTC CASSYQAGYYGYTF
TRBJ1-2 - TRBD1 TRBV25-1 TGTGCCAGCAGTGTTATCTCACAGGGGGATGGCTACACCTTC CASSVISQGDGYTF
TRBJ1-4 few - TRBV2 TGTGCCAAAGGCAGGAATGAAAAACTGTTTTTT CAKGRNEKLFF
TRBJ2-6 - - TRBV10-3 TGTGCCACGCTTGAGTTTAGTGGGGCCAACGTCCTGACTTTC CATLEFSGANVLTF
TRBJ1-6 - - TRBV30 TGTGCCTGGAGGACAGGCTCTGGCTCCTATAATTCACCCCTCCACTTT CAWRTGSGSYNSPLHF
TRBJ1-1 - - TRBV5-1 TGCGCCAGCAGCTTGGATCGGGTGGTGGACACTGAAGCTTTCTTT CASSLDRVVDTEAFF
TRBJ1-4 - - TRBV6-5 TGTGCCAGCAGTTCCTGGGGGGGAGGTGAAAAACTGTTTTTT CASSSWGGGEKLFF
TRBJ1-1 - - TRBV6-5 TGTGCCAGCAGTTACCGCTACAGGGATGACACTGAAGCTTTCTTT CASSYRYRDDTEAFF
TRBJ1-2 - - TRBV24-1 TGTGCCACCAGTGTCGGGATGCATGGCTACACCTTC CATSVGMHGYTF
TRBJ2-7 - - TRBV6-4 TGTGCCAGCAGTGAATGGCCGGGTTTTTCCTACGAGCAGTACTTC CASSEWPGFSYEQYF
TRBJ1-5 - - TRBV10-2 TGCGCCAGCAGTGAAGGCAGGGCAAATCAGCCCCAGCATTTT CASSEGRANQPQHF